This paragraph covers one T cell receptor (beta chain) sequence. This specimen comes from a study of blood T cell repertoires in COVID-19. Study-level information: Samples representing acute and convalescent COVID-19 were sourced from the United States, Italy and Spain. PBMCs, B-cell-depleted T cells, or T cells were the source of the cDNA or gDNA that made up the material.

CDR3 length: 16 residues. The germline CDR1 and CDR2 sequences are SGHVS and FNYEAQ. Trimming removed 2 bases from V and 8 bases from J; junction bases left unmatched: 12. Authors' data handling: It was from reference gene primer amplification that nucleated cell counts were estimated. Method: immunoSEQ multiplex PCR; TCRdb's copy keeps in-frame clones and lacks some. From that table come the V and J calls and clone size; the DNA was used to work out D and trimming. The table lists 350,000 to 450,000 clones, 80% to 90% of them singletons. Participants reported their clinical history, and cohort assignment relied on those reports.

The genes are TRBV7-6 and TRBJ1-2; TRBD1 matches 9 bases. The source material was PBMCs or T cells enriched from blood (not recorded which). This receptor was identified in a man aged 25-45 years who had recovered from COVID-19. The CDR3 nucleotides read TGTGCCAGCAGCTTACTACAGGGGGCCACTAGTTCGGGCTACACCTTC. This translates into CASSLLQGATSSGYTF.